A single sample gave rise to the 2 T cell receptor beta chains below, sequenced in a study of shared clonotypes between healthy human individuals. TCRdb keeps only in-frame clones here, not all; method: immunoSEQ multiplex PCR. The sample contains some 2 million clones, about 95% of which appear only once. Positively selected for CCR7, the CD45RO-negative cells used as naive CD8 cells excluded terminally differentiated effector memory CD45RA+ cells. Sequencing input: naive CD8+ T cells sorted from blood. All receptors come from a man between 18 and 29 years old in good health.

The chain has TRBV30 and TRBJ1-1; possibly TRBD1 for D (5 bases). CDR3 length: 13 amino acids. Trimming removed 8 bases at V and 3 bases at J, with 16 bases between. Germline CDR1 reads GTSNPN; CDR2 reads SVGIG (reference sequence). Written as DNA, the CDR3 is TGTGCCCATTTGGGGTGGGGGGACACTGAAGCTTTCTTT. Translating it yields CAHLGWGDTEAFF.

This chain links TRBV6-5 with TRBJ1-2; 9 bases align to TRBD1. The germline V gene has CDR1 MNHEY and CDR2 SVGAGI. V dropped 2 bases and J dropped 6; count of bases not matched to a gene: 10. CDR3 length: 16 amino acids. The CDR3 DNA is TGTGCCAGCAGTTACGGGATTCGGGACAGGGTTGATGGCTACACCTTC. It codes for CASSYGIRDRVDGYTF.